These 10 T cell receptor beta chains share one sample of origin, sequenced in a study of CD8 T cells in Susac syndrome. RNA in amounts of about 0.5 to 1 ug was reverse transcribed with random hexamers. Each CDR3 protein gets one entry after TCRdb re-called the immunoSEQ multiplex PCR reads with MiXCR. The profile covers 90,000 to 150,000 distinct CDR3 sequences, with approximately 93% appearing a single time and just under 0.095% taken by the ten largest. Material: CD4+ T cells from PBMCs. The source is a human donor with multiple sclerosis.

The V call is TRBV5-4, the J call TRBJ2-2, with 9 bases fitting TRBD1. CDR3 length equals 16 residues. CDR1 is SGHNT and CDR2 is YYREEE in the germline V gene (reference sequence). V shed 2 bases and J 4 bases; nucleotides not matched to a gene: 6. The CDR3, as DNA: TGTGCCAGCAGCTTAGCCGGGACAGGGTCCACCGGGGAGCTGTTTTTT. It encodes CASSLAGTGSTGELFF.

This chain joins TRBV20-1 and TRBJ2-7; 12 nucleotides line up with TRBD2. The trim removed 6 bases at V and 5 bases at J, leaving 8 bases unmatched. The CDR3 totals 14 residues. Germline V lookup: CDR1 DFQATT, CDR2 SNEGSKA (reference sequence). CDR3 DNA: TGCAGTGCCAGACTAGCGGGGGAAAAGGACGAGCAGTACTTC. It yields the protein CSARLAGEKDEQYF.

This clonotype was recorded once. The chain couples TRBV20-1 to TRBJ1-3; maybe TRBD1 (5 bases). The V end was cut by 1 base, the J end by 0 bases, with 10 bases between. Germline assignment: CDR1 DFQATT and CDR2 SNEGSKA (reference sequence). This CDR3 is 15 amino acids long. The CDR3 DNA follows: TGCAGTGCTAGAGCTGGGGGTTCCTCTGGAAACACCATATATTTT. Translating gives CSARAGGSSGNTIYF.

V is TRBV6-1 and J is TRBJ2-7; 12 positions match TRBD1. The J segment lost 6 bases and the V segment lost 7 bases, leaving 4 bases of the junction unmatched. CDR1 is MNHNS and CDR2 is SASEGT in the germline V gene. This CDR3 region has 13 residues. CDR3 sequence reads: CASTGTGGREQYF. CDR3 nucleotide sequence: TGTGCCAGCACCGGGACAGGGGGCCGCGAGCAGTACTTC.

V gene TRBV9 combines with J gene TRBJ1-4; 8 bases match TRBD1. CDR1 SGDLS and CDR2 YYNGEE come from the germline V gene. The CDR3 extends over 15 amino acids. J was trimmed by 7 bases and V by 4 bases; bases with no gene match: 9. The CDR3 sequence is CASSSGQGGREKLFF. The CDR3 nucleotides are TGTGCCAGCAGCTCCGGACAGGGTGGGCGTGAAAAACTGTTTTTT.

CDR3 sequence reads: CSAKITSRETQYF. The DNA of the CDR3 is TGCAGTGCCAAGATAACTAGTCGAGAGACCCAGTACTTC. This chain connects TRBV20-1 to TRBJ2-5; D may be TRBD2 (5 bases). The germline V gene encodes CDR1 DFQATT and CDR2 SNEGSKA (reference sequence). There are 13 residues in the CDR3. The V end lost 6 bases, the J end lost 4 bases, and 15 bases lay between the germline ends.

The gene calls are TRBV30 and TRBJ2-7; 10 bases match TRBD1. The germline V gene has CDR1 GTSNPN and CDR2 SVGIG (reference sequence). There are 13 residues in the CDR3. V lost 5 bases to trimming and J lost 4 bases; unmatched junction nucleotides: 5. CDR3 amino acids: CAWARDRGYEQYF. CDR3 in DNA: TGTGCCTGGGCCCGGGACAGGGGTTACGAGCAGTACTTC.

In this sample, this clonotype turned up once. This chain links TRBV4-1 with TRBJ1-2, with D hard to call. CDR3 size: 18 residues. The V and J ends lost 1 base and 3 bases respectively, with 21 bases between them. The V gene's germline CDR1 is MGHRA and CDR2 YSYEKL. This chain's CDR3 is CASSQGSTYMGKDYGYTF. CDR3 in DNA: TGCGCCAGCAGCCAAGGGTCGACTTATATGGGGAAGGACTATGGCTACACCTTC.

The V and J genes are TRBV27 and TRBJ2-3; D is uncertain. This CDR3 is 12 amino acids long. Trimming cost V 0 bases and J 5 bases, with 3 bases left between them. Germline-derived CDR1 and CDR2 are MNHEY and SMNVEV (reference sequence). The CDR3 coding sequence is TGTGCCAGCAGTTTATCCGGAGATACGCAGTATTTT. Its translation: CASSLSGDTQYF.

This chain links TRBV10-3 with TRBJ1-1, with D perhaps TRBD1 (5 bases). This CDR3 has 14 residues. Trimming took off 5 bases at V and 1 base at J, with 11 bases between the two ends. Looked up from germline, CDR1 is ENHRY and CDR2 is SYGVKD. The CDR3 reads CAISSRVRNTEAFF. For the CDR3, the DNA is TGTGCCATCAGTAGCAGGGTTAGGAACACTGAAGCTTTCTTT.